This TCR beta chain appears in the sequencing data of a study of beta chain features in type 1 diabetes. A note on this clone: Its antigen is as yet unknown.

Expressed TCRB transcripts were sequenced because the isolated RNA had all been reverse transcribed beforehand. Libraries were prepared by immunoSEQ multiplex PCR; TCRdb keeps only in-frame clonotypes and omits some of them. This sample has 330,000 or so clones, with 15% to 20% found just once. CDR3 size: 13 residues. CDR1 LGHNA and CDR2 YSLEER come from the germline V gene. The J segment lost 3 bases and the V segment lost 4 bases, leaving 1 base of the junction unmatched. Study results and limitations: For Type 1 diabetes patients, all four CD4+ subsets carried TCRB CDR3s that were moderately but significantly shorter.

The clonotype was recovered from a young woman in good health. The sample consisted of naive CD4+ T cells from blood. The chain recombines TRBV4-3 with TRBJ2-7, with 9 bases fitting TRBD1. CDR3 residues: CASSRDRVYEQYF. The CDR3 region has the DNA TGCGCCAGCAGCCGGGACAGGGTCTACGAGCAGTACTTC.